This T cell receptor (beta chain) was sequenced in a study of OX40 agonist ivuxolimab in advanced cancers. Points from the study as a whole: Researchers report that CD8+ T cells had, on average, more expanded clones than CD4+.

The trim removed 6 bases at V and 3 bases at J, leaving 11 bases unmatched. The CDR3 spans 15 residues. Germline lookup yields CDR1 SEHNR and CDR2 FQNEAQ (reference sequence). A single count supports this clone. The antigen remains unidentified. Some clones are missing from TCRdb's copy, which holds only in-frame ones; the method was immunoSEQ multiplex PCR. Here the sample spans 65,000 to 80,000 clones, 90% to 95% being singletons. The clonotype was recovered from an adult with an advanced solid tumor such as melanoma, head and neck, liver or kidney cancer. The chain employs TRBV7-9 and TRBJ2-7; 7 nucleotides agree with TRBD2. The material sequenced was CD4+ or CD8+ T cells sorted from blood, taken in a trial of the OX40 agonist ivuxolimab. CDR3 DNA: TGTGCCAGCAGGCCTTGGCGCGGGAGTATCTACGAGCAGTACTTC. The encoded protein is CASRPWRGSIYEQYF.